One sample yielded the 31 T cell receptor beta chains listed below, sequenced in a study of blood T cell repertoires in COVID-19. The data were produced by immunoSEQ multiplex PCR, yet TCRdb's version contains in-frame clones alone and is incomplete. The sample lists about 220,000 clones; roughly 90% were seen once. Source material: PBMCs or T cells enriched from blood (not recorded which). The origin of the receptors is a woman aged 30 to 39 with acute COVID-19.

This clone was observed a single time. The chain is built from TRBV18 and TRBJ1-2; tentatively, D is TRBD1 (6 bases). Deletions cut 3 bases from V and 5 bases from J, with 10 bases between. The CDR3 has 13 residues. Germline V lookup: CDR1 KGHSH, CDR2 LQKENI. The CDR3 DNA sequence: TGTGCCAGCTCACCCGGACAGAGTTATGGCTACACCTTC. Translated, it gives CASSPGQSYGYTF.

On this clone itself: Other DNA sequences in the sample encode the same CDR3. V gene TRBV18 combines with J gene TRBJ1-5, with D unclear. CDR1 is KGHSH, CDR2 LQKENI, per germline. V gave up 2 bases and J gave up 5 bases, with 7 bases separating them. There are 13 residues in the CDR3. The chain's CDR3 is CASSPGADQPQHF. The CDR3 DNA follows: TGTGCCAGCTCACCAGGAGCAGATCAGCCCCAGCATTTT.

The CDR3 sequence is CASSLVSGLSSGNTIYF. The DNA for the CDR3 is TGTGCCAGCAGCTTAGTGTCAGGGCTGAGCTCTGGAAACACCATATATTTT. The gene calls are TRBV7-6 and TRBJ1-3; weak D call: TRBD1 (5 bases). Germline V CDR1 and CDR2: SGHVS, FNYEAQ. V lost 1 base to trimming and J lost 0 bases, with 13 bases between them. This CDR3 is built from 17 residues.

The J gene is TRBJ1-5, the V gene TRBV12-3 or TRBV12-4; possible D gene TRBD1, 6 bases. Trimming shortened V by 6 bases and J by 5 bases, and 11 bases separated the two germline ends. This CDR3 region has 13 residues. CDR3 nucleotide sequence: TGTGCCAGCAGAGGGGGAACATATCAGCCCCAGCATTTT. As protein: CASRGGTYQPQHF.

CDR3: CASSTTGGQPQHF. The CDR3 DNA reads as TGTGCCAGCTCAACAACAGGGGGTCAGCCCCAGCATTTT. This rearrangement joins TRBV18 to TRBJ1-5; 8 bases are a match to TRBD1. Trimming took 5 bases from V and 6 from J; bases not matched to a gene: 3. CDR1 is KGHSH and CDR2 is LQKENI in the germline V gene. The length of the CDR3 is 13 residues.

The chain is built from TRBV5-1 and TRBJ1-3, with 7 positions matching TRBD1. Germline trimming cut 3 bases from V and 1 base from J; bases unmatched to any gene: 10. This CDR3 spans 17 amino acids. The germline V gene encodes CDR1 SGHRS and CDR2 YFSETQ. The DNA of the CDR3 is TGCGCCAGCAGCTGGGCTCCGGCAGGGGGGTCTGGAAACACCATATATTTT. Translation gives CASSWAPAGGSGNTIYF.

The gene calls are TRBV5-4 and TRBJ2-7; 9 nucleotides align to TRBD1. The CDR3 spans 16 residues. Germline lookup yields CDR1 SGHNT and CDR2 YYREEE (reference sequence). Unmatched junction bases numbered 7, after V lost 2 bases and J lost 1 base. CDR3 sequence (DNA): TGTGCCAGCAGCTTAACCGGGACAGGGCTATCCTACGAGCAGTACTTC. This codes for CASSLTGTGLSYEQYF.

The V and J genes are TRBV7-2 and TRBJ2-1; 8 bases match TRBD2. The CDR3 runs to 15 residues. In germline, CDR1 is SGHTA, CDR2 FQGNSA. The V segment lost 2 bases and the J segment 3 bases; nucleotides outside the gene matches: 3. The CDR3 loop is CASSLSGGNYNEQFF. CDR3 sequence (DNA): TGTGCCAGCAGCTTATCGGGGGGGAACTACAATGAGCAGTTCTTC.

This clone was found a few times. The rearrangement links TRBV11-2 to TRBJ2-7; TRBD2 is a possible D gene (5 bases). Germline lookup yields CDR1 SGHAT and CDR2 FQNNGV. The CDR3 has 14 residues. The V and J ends lost 2 bases and 5 bases respectively, with 13 bases between them. CDR3 loop: CASSLWVDFDEQYF. CDR3 sequence (DNA): TGTGCCAGCAGCTTATGGGTGGACTTTGACGAGCAGTACTTC.

The J gene is TRBJ1-1, the V gene TRBV18, with 10 bases matching TRBD1. The CDR3 runs 17 residues. From germline, CDR1 is KGHSH and CDR2 LQKENI. With 6 bases clipped from V and 0 bases from J, the junction kept 10 bases outside the gene matches. The CDR3 reads CASSRNPGQGMNTEAFF. Written as DNA, the CDR3 is TGTGCCAGCTCGCGGAACCCGGGACAGGGGATGAACACTGAAGCTTTCTTT.

The V and J genes are TRBV7-2 and TRBJ2-2; no definite D call. The ends were cut back, 0 bases at V and 3 bases at J, with 5 bases in the middle. The CDR3 covers 14 residues. Germline-derived CDR1 and CDR2 are SGHTA and FQGNSA. The CDR3 here is CASSLAGDTGELFF. The CDR3 DNA is TGTGCCAGCAGCTTAGCGGGCGACACCGGGGAGCTGTTTTTT.

J is TRBJ2-6 and V is TRBV27, with 9 bases fitting TRBD1. Germline lookup yields CDR1 MNHEY and CDR2 SMNVEV (reference sequence). The V gene end was trimmed by 9 bases and the J gene end by 1 base; junction bases not matched to a gene: 7. The CDR3 runs to 16 residues. The CDR3 sequence is CASNPGQGSGANVLTF. The CDR3 region has the DNA TGTGCCAGTAACCCGGGACAGGGTTCTGGGGCCAACGTCCTGACTTTC.

This chain uses TRBV27 with TRBJ2-1, with 12 nucleotides matching TRBD2. CDR1 and CDR2 (germline): MNHEY, SMNVEV (reference sequence). This CDR3 contains 16 residues. Trimming at V came to 0 bases and at J to 10 bases, leaving 7 bases not matched to a gene. The chain's CDR3 is CASSLSIPGLAGEQFF. In DNA, the CDR3 is TGTGCCAGCAGTTTATCGATCCCAGGACTAGCGGGGGAGCAGTTCTTC.

The chain employs TRBV28 and TRBJ1-6; 11 bases align to TRBD1. CDR1 and CDR2 from the germline V gene are MDHEN and SYDVKM. J was trimmed by 9 bases and V by 6 bases; bases with no gene match: 7. The CDR3 sequence is 15 residues long. CDR3 nucleotide sequence: TGTGCCAGCAGACCTGCGGGACAGGGGGTTTCACCCCTCCACTTT. This translates into CASRPAGQGVSPLHF.

V usage is TRBV30 and J usage is TRBJ1-6; 7 bases are a match to TRBD1. V trimming: 1 base; J trimming: 9 bases; junction bases outside the gene matches: 0. The CDR3 contains 12 residues. Germline assignment: CDR1 GTSNPN and CDR2 SVGIG (reference sequence). This CDR3 reads CAWSGDSSPLHF. The DNA of the CDR3 is TGTGCCTGGAGTGGGGACAGTTCACCCCTCCACTTT.

This sequence joins TRBV6-5 and TRBJ1-5; no clear D gene. There are 13 residues in the CDR3. Trimming shortened V by 7 bases and J by 4 bases, and 11 bases separated the two germline ends. The germline CDR1 and CDR2 sequences are MNHEY and SVGAGI. As DNA, the CDR3 is TGTGCCAGCAACTTGGGCCCAAATCAGCCCCAGCATTTT. The encoded protein is CASNLGPNQPQHF.

The CDR3 here is CASSQVGGNTEAFF. CDR3 coding DNA: TGTGCCAGCAGCCAAGTAGGGGGGAACACTGAAGCTTTCTTT. V is TRBV14 and J is TRBJ1-1; a weak D match, TRBD1 (6 bases). Trimming cost V 1 base and J 1 base, with 7 bases left between them. Germline CDR1 reads SGHDN; CDR2 reads FVKESK. The CDR3 covers 14 residues.

This clone showed up just once. This chain connects TRBV5-4 to TRBJ2-1, with 8 bases aligning to TRBD1. CDR3 length: 14 residues. Germline lookup yields CDR1 SGHNT and CDR2 YYREEE (reference sequence). Trimming cost V 4 bases and J 9 bases; bases outside gene matches: 9. The CDR3 region has the DNA TGTGCCAGCAGCGCAACAGGGGGTGTCGGTGAGCAGTTCTTC. Amino acid sequence: CASSATGGVGEQFF.

This clone qualifies as medium-sized (0.01 to 0.1%). The chain carries TRBV25-1 and TRBJ2-7; 7 bases line up with TRBD1. Germline CDR1 MGHDK, CDR2 SYGVNS. CDR3 size: 16 residues. The trim removed 1 base at V and 0 bases at J, leaving 6 bases unmatched. The CDR3 loop is CASSEWNRTGSYEQYF. The CDR3 DNA sequence: TGTGCCAGCAGTGAATGGAATAGGACAGGCTCCTACGAGCAGTACTTC.

The V gene is TRBV13, the J gene TRBJ2-7, with D possibly matching TRBD2 (6 bases). V dropped 7 bases and J dropped 2 bases, with 12 bases sitting between them. CDR3 length equals 13 residues. The germline CDR1 and CDR2 sequences are PRHDT and FYEKMQ (reference sequence). CDR3 protein: CASTLEGAYEQYF. CDR3 nucleotides: TGTGCCAGCACCTTGGAGGGTGCCTACGAGCAGTACTTC.

This chain connects TRBV6-5 to TRBJ1-6; 10 bases map to TRBD1. This CDR3 is built from 16 residues. V trimming: 0 bases; J trimming: 10 bases; junction bases outside the gene matches: 6. CDR1 and CDR2 (germline): MNHEY, SVGAGI. This CDR3 is CASSYSRDRGGSPLHF. CDR3 sequence (DNA): TGTGCCAGCAGTTACTCGAGGGACAGGGGAGGCTCACCCCTCCACTTT.

This clone was found once. The chain couples TRBV19 to TRBJ2-7; the match to TRBD1 covers 10 bases. The germline gives CDR1 LNHDA, CDR2 SQIVND (reference sequence). CDR3 size: 14 residues. After removal of 5 bases from V and 5 bases from J, the junction contained 6 bases not matched to a gene. CDR3 nucleotides: TGTGCCAGTAGTCACCGGGACAGGGGACACGAGCAGTACTTC. It codes for CASSHRDRGHEQYF. Based on the CDR3 plus reference TRBV19 and TRBJ2-7, the full variable domain is DGGITQSPKYLFRKEGQNVTLSCEQNLNHDAMYWYRQDPGQGLRLIYYSQIVNDFQKGDIAEGYSVSREKKESFPLTVTSAQKNPTAFYLCASSHRDRGHEQYFGPGTRLTVT.

This chain uses TRBV7-9 with TRBJ1-1; possible D gene TRBD1, 5 bases. The length of the CDR3 is 12 residues. The germline CDR1 and CDR2 sequences are SEHNR and FQNEAQ (reference sequence). V dropped 9 bases and J dropped 4 bases, with 12 bases sitting between them. CDR3 nucleotides: TGTGCCAGTATTTATCAGGGCACTGAAGCTTTCTTT. Amino acids: CASIYQGTEAFF.

V gene TRBV19 combines with J gene TRBJ1-2, with TRBD1 matching 9 bases. The CDR3 length is 17 residues. V trimming: 9 bases; J trimming: 6 bases; junction bases outside the gene matches: 20. The germline V gene encodes CDR1 LNHDA and CDR2 SQIVND (reference sequence). CDR3 residues: CASASHPGQGGLDGYTF. The CDR3 nucleotides are TGTGCCAGCGCCTCTCACCCGGGACAGGGTGGGTTGGATGGCTACACCTTC.

This chain links TRBV14 with TRBJ1-2; D is unclear. The CDR3 loop spans 12 amino acids. CDR1 and CDR2 from the germline V gene are SGHDN and FVKESK. Trimming pared 0 bases from V and 4 bases from J, leaving 3 bases between. In DNA form, the CDR3 reads TGTGCCAGCAGCCAAGACTCCTATGGCTACACCTTC. Its translation: CASSQDSYGYTF.

This clone was seen only a few times. The chain links TRBV5-1 to TRBJ2-5; 7 nucleotides agree with TRBD2. Germline CDR1 SGHRS, CDR2 YFSETQ. V shed 4 bases and J 3 bases; nucleotides not matched to a gene: 9. CDR3 length equals 15 residues. CDR3 coding DNA: TGCGCCAGCAGCCCAAGCCTACGGGGGGAAGAGACCCAGTACTTC. Protein: CASSPSLRGEETQYF.

The chain combines TRBV5-5 with TRBJ1-2; D might be TRBD1 (6 bases). Trimming left V 1 base short and J 0 bases short, with 13 bases between. Germline assignment: CDR1 SGHKS and CDR2 YYEKEE (reference sequence). This CDR3 is 16 amino acids long. Here the CDR3 DNA reads TGTGCCAGCAGCTTGCTCGGGACAACCGCTAACTATGGCTACACCTTC. Its protein is CASSLLGTTANYGYTF.

This rearrangement joins TRBV20-1 to TRBJ2-1; D gene uncertain. V lost 6 bases, J lost 3 bases, and 3 bases lay in between. This CDR3 has 10 residues. The germline V gene encodes CDR1 DFQATT and CDR2 SNEGSKA (reference sequence). CDR3 sequence (DNA): TGCAGTGCCAGCTACAATGAGCAGTTCTTC. Residues: CSASYNEQFF.

This rearrangement joins TRBV27 to TRBJ1-4, with no clear D. The germline V and J ends were trimmed by 10 bases and 0 bases, with 6 bases remaining between them. Germline CDR1 reads MNHEY; CDR2 reads SMNVEV (reference sequence). The CDR3 loop spans 12 amino acids. The CDR3 here is CATKSTNEKLFF. The CDR3 DNA is TGTGCCACCAAATCAACTAATGAAAAACTGTTTTTT.

The chain uses TRBV27 and TRBJ1-1; no definite D call. There are 13 residues in the CDR3. The ends were cut back, 5 bases at V and 8 bases at J, with 15 bases in the middle. Germline lookup yields CDR1 MNHEY and CDR2 SMNVEV (reference sequence). CDR3 DNA: TGTGCCAGCAGTGCTAGGTCTTCTCGGGAAGCTTTCTTT. Translated, it gives CASSARSSREAFF.

This clone was seen once. V and J are TRBV7-9 and TRBJ1-1; 7 bases line up with TRBD1. The ends lost 1 base at V and 5 bases at J; junction bases unmatched: 13. The CDR3 has 17 residues. Germline assignment: CDR1 SEHNR and CDR2 FQNEAQ (reference sequence). The CDR3 DNA is TGTGCCAGCAGCTTAGGGGCCCCGGGACAGAAACTAACTGAAGCTTTCTTT. Its translation: CASSLGAPGQKLTEAFF.